The count of the clone carrying this T cell receptor (beta chain) is one. Germline lookup yields CDR1 KGHSH and CDR2 LQKENI. The ends lost 3 bases at V and 7 bases at J; junction bases unmatched: 14. CDR3 length: 17 amino acids. This sample is drawn from a study of control samples from healthy donors and cancer patients. Data came from immunoSEQ multiplex PCR; TCRdb stores just in-frame clones and leaves some out. The table includes just under 80,000 clones, 80% to 90% detected once. This receptor was identified in a woman aged 55-70 years with head and neck cancer. Sequences were obtained from PBMCs. The chain is built from TRBV18 and TRBJ1-3; 8 bases agree with TRBD1. The CDR3 here is CASSPYSGQGGFNTIYF. CDR3 nucleotide sequence: TGTGCCAGCTCACCCTATTCCGGACAGGGTGGGTTTAACACCATATATTTT.